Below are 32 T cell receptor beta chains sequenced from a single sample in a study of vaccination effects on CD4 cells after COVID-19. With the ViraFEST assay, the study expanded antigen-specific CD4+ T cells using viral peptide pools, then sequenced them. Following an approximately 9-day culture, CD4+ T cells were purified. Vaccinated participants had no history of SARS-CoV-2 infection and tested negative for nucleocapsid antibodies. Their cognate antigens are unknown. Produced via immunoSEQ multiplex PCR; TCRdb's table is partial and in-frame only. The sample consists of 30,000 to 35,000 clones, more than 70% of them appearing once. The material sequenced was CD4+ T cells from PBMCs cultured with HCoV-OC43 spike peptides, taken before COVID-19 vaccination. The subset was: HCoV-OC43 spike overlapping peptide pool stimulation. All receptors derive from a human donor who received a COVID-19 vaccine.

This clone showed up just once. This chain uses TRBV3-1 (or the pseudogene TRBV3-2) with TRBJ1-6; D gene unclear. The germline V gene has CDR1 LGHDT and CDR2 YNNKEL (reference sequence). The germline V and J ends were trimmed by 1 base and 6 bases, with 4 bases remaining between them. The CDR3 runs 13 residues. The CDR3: CASSQAGNSPLHF. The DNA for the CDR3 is TGTGCCAGCAGCCAAGCTGGTAATTCACCCCTCCACTTT.

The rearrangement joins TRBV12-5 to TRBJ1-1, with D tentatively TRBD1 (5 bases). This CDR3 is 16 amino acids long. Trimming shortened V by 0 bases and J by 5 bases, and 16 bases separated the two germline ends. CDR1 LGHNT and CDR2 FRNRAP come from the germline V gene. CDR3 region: CASGLVVSRAQTEAFF. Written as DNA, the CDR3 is TGTGCTAGTGGTTTGGTTGTCTCCAGGGCCCAAACTGAAGCTTTCTTT.

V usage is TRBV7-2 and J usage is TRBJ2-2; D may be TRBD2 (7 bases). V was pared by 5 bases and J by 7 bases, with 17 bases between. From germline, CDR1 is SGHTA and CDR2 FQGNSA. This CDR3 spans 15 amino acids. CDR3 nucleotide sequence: TGTGCCAGCAGCCCTGTCGGGGGGCATAACGGGGAGCTGTTTTTT. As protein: CASSPVGGHNGELFF.

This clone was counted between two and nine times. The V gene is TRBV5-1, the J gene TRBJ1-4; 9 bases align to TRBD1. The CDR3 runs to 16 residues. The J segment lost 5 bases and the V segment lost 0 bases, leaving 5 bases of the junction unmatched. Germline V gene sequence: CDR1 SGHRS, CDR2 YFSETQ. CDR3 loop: CASSLGTGARNEKLFF. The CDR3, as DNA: TGCGCCAGCAGCTTGGGGACAGGGGCGAGAAATGAAAAACTGTTTTTT.

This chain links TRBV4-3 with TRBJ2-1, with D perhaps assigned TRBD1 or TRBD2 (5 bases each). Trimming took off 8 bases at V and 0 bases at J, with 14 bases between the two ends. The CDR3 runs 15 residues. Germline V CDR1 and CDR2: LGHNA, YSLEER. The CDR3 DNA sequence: TGCGCCAGCCGGGCGAGGGGCAGCTCCTACAATGAGCAGTTCTTC. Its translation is CASRARGSSYNEQFF.

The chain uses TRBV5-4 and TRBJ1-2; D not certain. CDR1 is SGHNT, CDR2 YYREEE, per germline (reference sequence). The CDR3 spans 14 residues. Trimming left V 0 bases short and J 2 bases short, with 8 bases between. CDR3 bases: TGTGCCAGCAGCTTGGCCGGCCCAAACTATGGCTACACCTTC. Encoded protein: CASSLAGPNYGYTF.

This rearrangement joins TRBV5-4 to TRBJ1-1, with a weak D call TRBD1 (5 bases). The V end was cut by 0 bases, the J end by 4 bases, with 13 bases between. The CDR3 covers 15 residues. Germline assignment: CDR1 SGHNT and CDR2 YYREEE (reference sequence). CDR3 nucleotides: TGTGCCAGCAGCTTGGAAGTCGCGACAGCCACTGAAGCTTTCTTT. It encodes CASSLEVATATEAFF.

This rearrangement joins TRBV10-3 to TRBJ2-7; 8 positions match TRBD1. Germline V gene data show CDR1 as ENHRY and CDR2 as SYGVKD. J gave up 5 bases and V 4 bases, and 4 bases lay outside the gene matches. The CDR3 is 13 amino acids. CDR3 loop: CAISATGEDEQYF. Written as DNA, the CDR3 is TGTGCCATCAGTGCGACAGGGGAAGACGAGCAGTACTTC.

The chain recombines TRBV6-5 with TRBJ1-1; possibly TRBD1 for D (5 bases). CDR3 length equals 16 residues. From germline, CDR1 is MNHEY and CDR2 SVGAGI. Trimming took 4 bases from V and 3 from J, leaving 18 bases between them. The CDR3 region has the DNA TGTGCCAGCAGTTCTGGCCCTTGGGGGGGGGACACTGAAGCTTTCTTT. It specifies CASSSGPWGGDTEAFF.

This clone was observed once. The CDR3 coding sequence is TGTGCCAGCAGTCAAGTCCCGGGACAGGTTCAGTATGGCTACACCTTC. Its protein product is CASSQVPGQVQYGYTF. The chain recombines TRBV6-1 with TRBJ1-2; TRBD1 matches 8 bases. CDR3 length equals 16 residues. V shed 5 bases and J 5 bases; nucleotides not matched to a gene: 13. Germline values: CDR1 MNHNS, CDR2 SASEGT.

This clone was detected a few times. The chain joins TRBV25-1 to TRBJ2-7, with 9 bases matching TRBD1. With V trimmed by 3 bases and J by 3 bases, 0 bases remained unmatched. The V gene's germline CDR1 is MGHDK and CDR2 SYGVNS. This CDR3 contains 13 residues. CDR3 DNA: TGTGCCAGCAGTGAGACAGGGGGCTACGAGCAGTACTTC. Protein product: CASSETGGYEQYF.

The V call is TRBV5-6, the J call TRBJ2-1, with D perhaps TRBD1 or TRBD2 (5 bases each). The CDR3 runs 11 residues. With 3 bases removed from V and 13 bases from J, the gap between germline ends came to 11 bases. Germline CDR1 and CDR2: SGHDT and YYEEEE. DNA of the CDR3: TGTGCCAGCAGCTCCGGGACCCGACAGTTCTTC. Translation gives CASSSGTRQFF.

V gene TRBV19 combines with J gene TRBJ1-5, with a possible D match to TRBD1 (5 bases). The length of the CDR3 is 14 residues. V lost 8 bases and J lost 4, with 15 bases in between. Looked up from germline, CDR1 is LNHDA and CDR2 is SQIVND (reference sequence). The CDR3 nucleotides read TGTGCCAGTGCGGGAACCAGGGAGAATCAGCCCCAGCATTTT. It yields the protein CASAGTRENQPQHF.

The CDR3 spells CASRPQVVGEQFF. CDR3 coding DNA: TGTGCCAGCAGGCCCCAGGTAGTAGGGGAGCAGTTCTTC. This chain uses TRBV2 with TRBJ2-1; D is uncertain. The ends were cut back, 6 bases at V and 10 bases at J, with 16 bases in the middle. Per germline, CDR1 SNHLY and CDR2 FYNNEI. This CDR3 has 13 residues.

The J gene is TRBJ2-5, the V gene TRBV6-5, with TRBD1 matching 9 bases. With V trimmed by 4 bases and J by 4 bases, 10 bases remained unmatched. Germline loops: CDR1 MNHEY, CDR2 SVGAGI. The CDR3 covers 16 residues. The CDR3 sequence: CASSSPGQGGGETQYF. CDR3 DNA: TGTGCCAGCAGTTCCCCGGGACAGGGAGGGGGAGAGACCCAGTACTTC.

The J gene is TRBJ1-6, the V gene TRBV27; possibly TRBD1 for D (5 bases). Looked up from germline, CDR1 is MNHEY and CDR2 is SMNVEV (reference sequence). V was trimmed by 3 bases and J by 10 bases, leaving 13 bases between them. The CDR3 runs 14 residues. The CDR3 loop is CASSFRETYSPLHF. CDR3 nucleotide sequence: TGTGCCAGCAGTTTCAGGGAGACGTACTCACCCCTCCACTTT.

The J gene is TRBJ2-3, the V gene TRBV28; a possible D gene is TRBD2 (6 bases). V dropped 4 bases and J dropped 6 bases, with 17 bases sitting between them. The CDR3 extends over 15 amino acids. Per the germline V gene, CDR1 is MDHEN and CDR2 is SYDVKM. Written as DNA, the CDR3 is TGTGCCAGCAGTTCCCCAAGACTAGTTTCGGATACGCAGTATTTT. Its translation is CASSSPRLVSDTQYF.

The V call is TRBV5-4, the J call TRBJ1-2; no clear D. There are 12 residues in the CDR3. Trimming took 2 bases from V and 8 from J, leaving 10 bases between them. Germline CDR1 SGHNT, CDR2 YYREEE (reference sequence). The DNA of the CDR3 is TGTGCCAGCAGCTTCGGGAGGGCAGGCTACACCTTC. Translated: CASSFGRAGYTF.

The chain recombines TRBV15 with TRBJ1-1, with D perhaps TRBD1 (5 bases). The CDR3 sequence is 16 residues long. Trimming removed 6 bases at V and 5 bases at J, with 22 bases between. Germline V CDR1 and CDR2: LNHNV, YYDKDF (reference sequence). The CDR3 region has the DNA TGTGCCACCAGATATTGGGGCAGGGTGGTTGAGACTGAAGCTTTCTTT. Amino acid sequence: CATRYWGRVVETEAFF. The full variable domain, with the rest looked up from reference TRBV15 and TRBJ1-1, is DAMVIQNPRYQVTQFGKPVTLSCSQTLNHNVMYWYQQKSSQAPKLLFHYYDKDFNNEADTPDNFQSRRPNTSFCFLDIRSPGLGDTAMYLCATRYWGRVVETEAFFGQGTRLTVV.

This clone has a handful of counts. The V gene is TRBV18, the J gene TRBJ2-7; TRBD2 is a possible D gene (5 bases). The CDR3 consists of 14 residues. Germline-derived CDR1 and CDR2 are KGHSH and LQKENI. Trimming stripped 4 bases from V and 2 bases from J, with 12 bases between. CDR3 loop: CASSRAAGTYEQYF. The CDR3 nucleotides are TGTGCCAGCTCACGGGCGGCGGGCACCTACGAGCAGTACTTC. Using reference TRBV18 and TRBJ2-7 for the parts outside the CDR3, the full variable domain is NAGVMQNPRHLVRRRGQEARLRCSPMKGHSHVYWYRQLPEEGLKFMVYLQKENIIDESGMPKERFSAEFPKEGPSILRIQQVVRGDSAAYFCASSRAAGTYEQYFGPGTRLTVT.

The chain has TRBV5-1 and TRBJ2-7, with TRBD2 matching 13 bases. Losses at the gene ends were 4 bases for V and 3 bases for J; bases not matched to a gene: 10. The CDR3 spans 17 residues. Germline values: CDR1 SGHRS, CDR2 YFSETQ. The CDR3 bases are TGCGCCAGCAGCCCCAGAACCGGGACTAGCGGGATCTACGAGCAGTACTTC. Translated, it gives CASSPRTGTSGIYEQYF.

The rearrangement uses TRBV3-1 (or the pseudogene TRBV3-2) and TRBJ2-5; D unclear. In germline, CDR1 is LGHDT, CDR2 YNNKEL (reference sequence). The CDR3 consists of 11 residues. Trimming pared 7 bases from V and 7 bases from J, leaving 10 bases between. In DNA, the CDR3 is TGTGCCAGCACCGCCCCCGGGACCCAGTACTTC. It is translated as CASTAPGTQYF.

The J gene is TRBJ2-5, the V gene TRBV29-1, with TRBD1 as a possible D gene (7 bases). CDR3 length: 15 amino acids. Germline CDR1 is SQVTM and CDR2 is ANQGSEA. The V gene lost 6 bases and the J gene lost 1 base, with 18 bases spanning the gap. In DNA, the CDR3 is TGCAGCGTCCGCCCGGGACAGCGGGTCCAAGAGACCCAGTACTTC. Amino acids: CSVRPGQRVQETQYF.

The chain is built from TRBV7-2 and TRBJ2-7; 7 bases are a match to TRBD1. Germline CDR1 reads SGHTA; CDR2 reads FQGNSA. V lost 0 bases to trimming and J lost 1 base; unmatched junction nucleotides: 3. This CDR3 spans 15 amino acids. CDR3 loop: CASSLAGQISYEQYF. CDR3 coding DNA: TGTGCCAGCAGCTTAGCGGGACAGATATCCTACGAGCAGTACTTC.

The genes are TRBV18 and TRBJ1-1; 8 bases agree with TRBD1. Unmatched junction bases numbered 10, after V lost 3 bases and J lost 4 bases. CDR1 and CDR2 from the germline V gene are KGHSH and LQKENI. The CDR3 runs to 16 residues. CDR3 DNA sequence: TGTGCCAGCTCACCTCGGGACAGGACGTCCTCCACTGAAGCTTTCTTT. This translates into CASSPRDRTSSTEAFF.

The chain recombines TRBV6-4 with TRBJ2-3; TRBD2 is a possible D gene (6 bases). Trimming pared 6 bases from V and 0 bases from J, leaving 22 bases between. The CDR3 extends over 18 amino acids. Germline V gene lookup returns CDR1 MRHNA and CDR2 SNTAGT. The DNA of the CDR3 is TGTGCCAGCAGGCCGCCTAGCGATACAAGCATTAGCACAGATACGCAGTATTTT. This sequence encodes CASRPPSDTSISTDTQYF.

The CDR3 sequence: CASSQGNIMNTEAFF. CDR3 nucleotide sequence: TGTGCCAGCAGCCAAGGTAACATCATGAACACTGAAGCTTTCTTT. The chain is built from TRBV14 and TRBJ1-1; no reliable D call. This CDR3 is 15 amino acids long. Trimming pared 1 base from V and 0 bases from J, leaving 9 bases between. Per germline, CDR1 SGHDN and CDR2 FVKESK.

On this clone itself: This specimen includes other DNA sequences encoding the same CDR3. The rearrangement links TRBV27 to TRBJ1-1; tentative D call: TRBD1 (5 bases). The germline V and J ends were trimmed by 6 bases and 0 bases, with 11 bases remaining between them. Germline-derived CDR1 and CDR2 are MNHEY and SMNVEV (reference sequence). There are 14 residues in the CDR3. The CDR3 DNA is TGTGCCAGCAGCCGAGGGGCGGTGAACACTGAAGCTTTCTTT. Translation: CASSRGAVNTEAFF.

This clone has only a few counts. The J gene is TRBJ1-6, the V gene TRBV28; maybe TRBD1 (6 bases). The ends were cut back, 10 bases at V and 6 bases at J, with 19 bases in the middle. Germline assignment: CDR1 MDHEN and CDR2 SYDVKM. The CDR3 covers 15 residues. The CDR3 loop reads CAIQDSPLSNSPLHF. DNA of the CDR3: TGTGCCATCCAGGACAGCCCCTTATCTAATTCACCCCTCCACTTT.

The CDR3 protein is CASSQAEYEQYF. The DNA of the CDR3 is TGTGCCAGCAGCCAGGCCGAGTACGAGCAGTACTTC. The chain employs TRBV3-1 (or the pseudogene TRBV3-2) and TRBJ2-7; D is undetermined. V was trimmed by 3 bases and J by 4 bases, leaving 7 bases between them. The CDR3 sequence is 12 residues long. Germline V gene lookup returns CDR1 LGHDT and CDR2 YNNKEL (reference sequence).

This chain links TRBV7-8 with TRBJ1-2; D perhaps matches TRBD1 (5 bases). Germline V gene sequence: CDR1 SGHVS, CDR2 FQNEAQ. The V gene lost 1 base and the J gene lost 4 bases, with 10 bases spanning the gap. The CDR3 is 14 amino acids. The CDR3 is CASSLVSGTYGYTF. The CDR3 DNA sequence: TGTGCCAGCAGCTTAGTATCTGGGACCTATGGCTACACCTTC.

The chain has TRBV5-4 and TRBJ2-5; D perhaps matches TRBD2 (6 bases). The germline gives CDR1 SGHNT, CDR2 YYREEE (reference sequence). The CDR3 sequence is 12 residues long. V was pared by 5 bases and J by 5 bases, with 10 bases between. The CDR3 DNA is TGTGCCAGCAGGCGGGACTCCGAGACCCAGTACTTC. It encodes CASRRDSETQYF.